Presented here are 13 T cell receptor beta chains from one specimen sequenced in a study of OX40 agonist ivuxolimab in advanced cancers. Clones were sequenced by immunoSEQ multiplex PCR, and TCRdb holds only the in-frame ones, with some missing. The sample shows 15,000 or so clones, roughly 82% of them seen only once. Sample: CD4+ or CD8+ T cells sorted from blood, taken in a trial of the OX40 agonist ivuxolimab. The receptors derive from an adult with an advanced solid tumor such as melanoma, head and neck, liver or kidney cancer.

This chain joins TRBV28 and TRBJ2-7; no clear D gene. Trimming removed 5 bases from V and 1 base from J, with 12 bases in between. This CDR3 comprises 14 residues. Germline-derived CDR1 and CDR2 are MDHEN and SYDVKM. The CDR3 DNA reads TGTGCCAGCAGTCCCGCCGTAAGATCCTACGAGCAGTACTTC. Translated: CASSPAVRSYEQYF.

This sequence joins TRBV15 and TRBJ2-7; 10 nucleotides agree with TRBD2. This CDR3 contains 16 residues. V lost 1 base and J lost 7; bases outside the gene matches: 10. The germline CDR1 and CDR2 sequences are LNHNV and YYDKDF (reference sequence). The CDR3 region has the DNA TGTGCCACCAGCAGAGTGCCTAGCGGGAGTGCGTTTGAGCAGTACTTC. Its protein is CATSRVPSGSAFEQYF.

This clone showed up just once. The V call is TRBV5-6, the J call TRBJ1-4; TRBD1 matches at 8 bases. The CDR3 is 14 residues long. J was trimmed by 3 bases and V by 3 bases; bases with no gene match: 1. Germline CDR1 reads SGHDT; CDR2 reads YYEEEE. The CDR3: CASSSTGANEKLFF. The CDR3 nucleotides are TGTGCCAGCAGCTCGACAGGGGCTAATGAAAAACTGTTTTTT.

This chain uses TRBV9 with TRBJ2-3, with TRBD2 as a possible D gene (5 bases). The germline V gene encodes CDR1 SGDLS and CDR2 YYNGEE. The CDR3 is 15 amino acids. Trimming removed 2 bases from V and 2 bases from J, with 12 bases in between. CDR3 coding DNA: TGTGCCAGCAGCGTTAATAGCGCCCCCACAGATACGCAGTATTTT. Translation: CASSVNSAPTDTQYF.

The chain links TRBV27 to TRBJ1-6; D gene ambiguous. The CDR3 is made up of 14 amino acids. V lost 3 bases and J lost 10, with 13 bases in between. The germline V gene has CDR1 MNHEY and CDR2 SMNVEV (reference sequence). CDR3 residues: CASSFIGSGSPLHF. CDR3 nucleotide sequence: TGTGCCAGCAGTTTTATCGGGTCAGGCTCACCCCTCCACTTT.

The CDR3 here is CASRPIQETQYF. The CDR3 DNA is TGTGCCAGCAGACCCATTCAAGAGACCCAGTACTTC. The chain recombines TRBV7-9 with TRBJ2-5, with D hard to call. This CDR3 contains 12 residues. Germline V gene sequence: CDR1 SEHNR, CDR2 FQNEAQ (reference sequence). Trimming cost V 6 bases and J 2 bases, with 7 bases left between them.

The gene calls are TRBV30 and TRBJ1-5, with 7 bases identical to TRBD1. The CDR3 contains 14 residues. V trimming: 3 bases; J trimming: 2 bases; junction bases outside the gene matches: 4. The V gene's germline CDR1 is GTSNPN and CDR2 SVGIG (reference sequence). The chain's CDR3 is CAWSQGGGNQPQHF. The CDR3 DNA reads TGTGCCTGGAGCCAGGGGGGGGGCAATCAGCCCCAGCATTTT.

This sequence joins TRBV4-3 and TRBJ1-1; D gene unclear. CDR3 length: 16 residues. Looked up from germline, CDR1 is LGHNA and CDR2 is YSLEER. V was trimmed by 4 bases and J by 0 bases, leaving 15 bases between them. CDR3 coding DNA: TGCGCCAGCAGCCCAAGTAGGCATTACATGAACACTGAAGCTTTCTTT. Amino acid sequence: CASSPSRHYMNTEAFF.

This chain uses TRBV7-9 with TRBJ2-1, with a possible D match to TRBD2 (6 bases). Germline CDR1 and CDR2: SEHNR and FQNEAQ (reference sequence). The CDR3 spans 14 residues. The V and J ends lost 3 bases and 8 bases respectively, with 14 bases between them. The CDR3 DNA reads as TGTGCCAGCAGCTTTGGAGGGACGAGGGATGAGCAGTTCTTC. Translating gives CASSFGGTRDEQFF.

This clone was picked up one time. The gene calls are TRBV27 and TRBJ2-5; D is uncertain. Trimming removed 3 bases from V and 1 base from J, with 9 bases in between. The CDR3 consists of 14 residues. The germline V gene encodes CDR1 MNHEY and CDR2 SMNVEV (reference sequence). The CDR3 sequence: CASSFGHTQETQYF. The CDR3 DNA sequence: TGTGCCAGCAGTTTCGGGCATACCCAAGAGACCCAGTACTTC.

The chain couples TRBV11-2 to TRBJ1-1, with 10 nucleotides matching TRBD1. CDR3 length: 15 residues. CDR1 is SGHAT and CDR2 is FQNNGV in the germline V gene. V trimming: 5 bases; J trimming: 1 base; junction bases outside the gene matches: 4. Here the CDR3 reads CASSRQGAWNTEAFF. CDR3 DNA sequence: TGTGCCAGCAGCAGACAGGGGGCCTGGAACACTGAAGCTTTCTTT. The whole variable domain, remainder taken from reference TRBV11-2 and TRBJ1-1, is EAGVAQSPRYKIIEKRQSVAFWCNPISGHATLYWYQQILGQGPKLLIQFQNNGVVDDSQLPKDRFSAERLKGVDSTLKIQPAKLEDSAVYLCASSRQGAWNTEAFFGQGTRLTVV.

The J gene is TRBJ2-7, the V gene TRBV30, with D possibly being TRBD1 or TRBD2 (5 bases each). Between the trimmed V and J ends, which lost 0 bases and 6 bases, there was a span of 12 bases. The CDR3 is 13 amino acids. Per germline, CDR1 GTSNPN and CDR2 SVGIG (reference sequence). The CDR3 DNA is TGTGCCTGGAGTGTACTAGGGGAAAGCGAGCAGTACTTC. This sequence encodes CAWSVLGESEQYF.

This clone came up a few times. The V call is TRBV19, the J call TRBJ2-7; no reliable D call. This CDR3 has 14 residues. V was cut by 0 bases and J by 2 bases, with 8 bases left in between. Germline V gene lookup returns CDR1 LNHDA and CDR2 SQIVND (reference sequence). Here the CDR3 DNA reads TGTGCCAGTAGTATAGACCTCGAAGCCTACGAGCAGTACTTC. This encodes CASSIDLEAYEQYF.